This T cell receptor (beta chain) was captured in a study of radiotherapy plus CTLA-4 blockade in lung cancer. Sequencing was performed with immunoSEQ multiplex PCR; in TCRdb, only in-frame clones are kept and a portion is missing. Here the sample spans roughly 59,000 clones, around 74% being singletons. V dropped 2 bases and J dropped 15 bases, with 17 bases sitting between them. Germline CDR1 is SGHTA and CDR2 is FQGNSA. CDR3 length: 13 residues. The receptor comes from a human donor with non-small cell lung cancer whose response to radiotherapy plus ipilimumab could not be evaluated. The sequenced sample was peripheral blood, obtained from a patient treated with radiotherapy plus ipilimumab. The rearrangement links TRBV7-2 to TRBJ2-1; D possibly corresponds to TRBD2 (5 bases). Here the CDR3 reads CASSLSSSVGAFF. In nucleotides, the CDR3 is TGTGCCAGCAGCTTATCCTCCTCGGTGGGAGCGTTCTTC.